The sequence of this TCR beta chain was determined in a study of OX40 agonist ivuxolimab in advanced cancers. Autoimmune disease history or systemic immunosuppression led to patients being barred. About this clone: No antigen is known for it.

Study conclusions and caveats: Low normalized T-cell clonal expansion also characterized some of the nonresponders.

Sequencing used immunoSEQ multiplex PCR; TCRdb keeps in-frame clones, though not all of them. Of approximately 68,000 clones in the sample, roughly 88% were seen once. V trimming: 1 base; J trimming: 11 bases; junction bases outside the gene matches: 5. CDR3 size: 13 residues. Germline V lookup: CDR1 SGHTA, CDR2 FQGNSA. The gene calls are TRBV7-2 and TRBJ1-1; 9 bases are shared with TRBD1. The TCR sequence derives from an adult with an advanced solid tumor such as melanoma, head and neck, liver or kidney cancer. The sequencing here drew on CD4+ or CD8+ T cells sorted from blood, taken in a trial of the OX40 agonist ivuxolimab. The CDR3 nucleotides read TGTGCCAGCAGCTTAGGTCCCGACAGGGGGGCTTTCTTT. Translated, it gives CASSLGPDRGAFF.